The entry below describes one T cell receptor beta chain. This entry is derived from a study of cytomegalovirus exposure and HLA in healthy donors. The V gene's germline CDR1 is LNHDA and CDR2 SQIVND (reference sequence). This CDR3 region has 14 residues. Trimming at V came to 6 bases and at J to 0 bases, leaving 3 bases not matched to a gene. 13 Jbeta primers and 60 Vbeta primers were used for the PCR. The repertoire was sequenced with immunoSEQ multiplex PCR; TCRdb's copy has only in-frame clones and lacks some. This table holds about 35,000 clones, 75% to 90% found once. Material for sequencing was PBMCs. This clonotype was sampled from a male donor in good health and CMV-seronegative. The V and J genes are TRBV19 and TRBJ2-7; TRBD1 agrees at 9 bases. CDR3 protein: CASSRDRDSYEQYF. The CDR3 DNA sequence: TGTGCCAGTAGCCGGGACAGGGACTCCTACGAGCAGTACTTC.